Listed below are T cell receptor beta chains from one sample, sequenced in a study of OX40 agonist ivuxolimab in advanced cancers. The table came from immunoSEQ multiplex PCR; TCRdb's copy has only in-frame clones and leaves some out. Among tens of thousands of clones listed, roughly 84% were seen once. This specimen consisted of CD4+ or CD8+ T cells sorted from blood, obtained in a trial of the OX40 agonist ivuxolimab. These TCRs come from an adult with an advanced solid tumor such as melanoma, head and neck, liver or kidney cancer. Each CDR3 is given with its conserved first and last residue. Each record gives: CDR3 protein, CDR3 DNA, J gene, D gene, V gene, clone size. A D gene is named only where the DNA matches it firmly. Not every row has a clone size; where given, it reads once, few, many or a size class.

cdr3_aa: CASSRSPASGMEQFF
cdr3_nt: TGCGCCAGCTCCCGGAGCCCGGCTAGCGGGATGGAGCAGTTCTTC
j_call: TRBJ2-1
d_call: TRBD2
v_call: TRBV5-1
clone_size: .

cdr3_aa: CASSLWPGEEQFF
cdr3_nt: TGTGCCAGCAGTTTATGGCCGGGAGAGGAGCAGTTCTTC
j_call: TRBJ2-1
d_call: .
v_call: TRBV27
clone_size: once

cdr3_aa: CASSFGGRGGSTDTQYF
cdr3_nt: TGTGCCAGCAGCTTCGGTGGGAGGGGCGGGAGCACAGATACGCAGTATTTT
j_call: TRBJ2-3
d_call: TRBD2
v_call: TRBV7-9
clone_size: once

cdr3_aa: CASSLSPSGDLGTQYF
cdr3_nt: TGTGCCAGCAGCTTAAGTCCTAGCGGAGACTTGGGGACGCAGTATTTT
j_call: TRBJ2-3
d_call: TRBD2
v_call: TRBV7-2
clone_size: few

cdr3_aa: CASSGHGQGAYEQYF
cdr3_nt: TGTGCCAGCAGCGGGCACGGACAGGGGGCCTACGAGCAGTACTTC
j_call: TRBJ2-7
d_call: TRBD1
v_call: TRBV2
clone_size: .

cdr3_aa: CASSSYFWGANTEAFF
cdr3_nt: TGTGCCAGCAGCTCGTATTTTTGGGGGGCTAATACTGAAGCTTTCTTT
j_call: TRBJ1-1
d_call: .
v_call: TRBV7-2
clone_size: .

cdr3_aa: CASSQETSGVYEQYF
cdr3_nt: TGCGCCAGCAGCCAAGAAACTAGCGGGGTCTACGAGCAGTACTTC
j_call: TRBJ2-7
d_call: TRBD2
v_call: TRBV5-4
clone_size: once

cdr3_aa: CASSLEMGQGYQPQHF
cdr3_nt: TGTGCCAGCAGCTTAGAAATGGGACAGGGCTATCAGCCCCAGCATTTT
j_call: TRBJ1-5
d_call: TRBD1
v_call: TRBV7-6
clone_size: .

cdr3_aa: CASSLAASLGDTQYF
cdr3_nt: TGTGCCAGCAGCTTAGCGGCATCCCTGGGGGATACGCAGTATTTT
j_call: TRBJ2-3
d_call: .
v_call: TRBV7-9
clone_size: .

cdr3_aa: CASSFLAGDSYNEQFF
cdr3_nt: TGTGCCAGCAGTTTTTTAGCCGGAGACTCCTACAATGAGCAGTTCTTC
j_call: TRBJ2-1
d_call: .
v_call: TRBV28
clone_size: .

cdr3_aa: CATGGGGYTF
cdr3_nt: TGTGCCACCGGGGGCGGTGGCTACACCTTC
j_call: TRBJ1-2
d_call: .
v_call: TRBV28
clone_size: few

cdr3_aa: CATGGGSNQPQHF
cdr3_nt: TGTGCCACCGGAGGGGGGAGCAATCAGCCCCAGCATTTT
j_call: TRBJ1-5
d_call: .
v_call: TRBV10-3
clone_size: .

cdr3_aa: CASSISGTADTEAFF
cdr3_nt: TGTGCCAGCAGCATAAGCGGGACGGCTGATACTGAAGCTTTCTTT
j_call: TRBJ1-1
d_call: .
v_call: TRBV9
clone_size: .

cdr3_aa: CASRATGHTEAFF
cdr3_nt: TGTGCCAGTAGGGCGACAGGGCATACTGAAGCTTTCTTT
j_call: TRBJ1-1
d_call: TRBD1
v_call: TRBV19
clone_size: .

cdr3_aa: CAISESGAHSNQPQHF
cdr3_nt: TGTGCCATCAGTGAGTCCGGGGCGCATAGCAATCAGCCCCAGCATTTT
j_call: TRBJ1-5
d_call: .
v_call: TRBV10-3
clone_size: .

cdr3_aa: CASSQGIWTEAFF
cdr3_nt: TGTGCCAGCAGTCAGGGAATTTGGACTGAAGCTTTCTTT
j_call: TRBJ1-1
d_call: .
v_call: TRBV2
clone_size: .

cdr3_aa: CASSTRTGSQETQYF
cdr3_nt: TGTGCCAGCAGTACAAGGACAGGGTCACAAGAGACCCAGTACTTC
j_call: TRBJ2-5
d_call: TRBD1
v_call: TRBV28
clone_size: .

cdr3_aa: CASSPLGTLLDTQYF
cdr3_nt: TGTGCCAGCAGCCCCCTCGGGACATTGCTAGATACGCAGTATTTT
j_call: TRBJ2-3
d_call: .
v_call: TRBV9
clone_size: once

cdr3_aa: CASSRTVRQGRFYVYEQYF
cdr3_nt: TGTGCCAGCAGTCGCACCGTTAGACAGGGAAGGTTTTATGTCTACGAGCAGTACTTC
j_call: TRBJ2-7
d_call: TRBD1
v_call: TRBV28
clone_size: .

cdr3_aa: CASSSGTGNIQYF
cdr3_nt: TGTGCCAGCAGCTCCGGGACGGGAAACATTCAGTACTTC
j_call: TRBJ2-4
d_call: .
v_call: TRBV11-2
clone_size: once

cdr3_aa: CASSAGQGYGYTF
cdr3_nt: TGTGCCAGCAGCGCCGGACAGGGCTATGGCTACACCTTC
j_call: TRBJ1-2
d_call: TRBD1
v_call: TRBV7-2
clone_size: few

cdr3_aa: CASSLPSGGSYNEQFF
cdr3_nt: TGTGCCAGCAGTTTGCCTAGCGGGGGTTCCTACAATGAGCAGTTCTTC
j_call: TRBJ2-1
d_call: TRBD2
v_call: TRBV28
clone_size: few

cdr3_aa: CASSPNGQGERKF
cdr3_nt: TGTGCCAGCTCACCAAACGGGCAGGGAGAAAGGAAGTTC
j_call: TRBJ1-2
d_call: .
v_call: TRBV18
clone_size: .